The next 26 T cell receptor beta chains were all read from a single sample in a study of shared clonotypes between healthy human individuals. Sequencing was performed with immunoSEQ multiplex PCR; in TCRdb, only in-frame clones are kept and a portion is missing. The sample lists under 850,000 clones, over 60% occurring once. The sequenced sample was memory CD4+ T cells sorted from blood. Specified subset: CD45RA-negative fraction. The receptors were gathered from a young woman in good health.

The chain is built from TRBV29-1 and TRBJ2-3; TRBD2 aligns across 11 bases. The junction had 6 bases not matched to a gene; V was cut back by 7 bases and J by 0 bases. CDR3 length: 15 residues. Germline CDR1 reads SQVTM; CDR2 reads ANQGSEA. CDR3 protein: CSAGTSGTSTDTQYF. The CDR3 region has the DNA TGCAGCGCCGGGACTAGCGGTACTAGCACAGATACGCAGTATTTT.

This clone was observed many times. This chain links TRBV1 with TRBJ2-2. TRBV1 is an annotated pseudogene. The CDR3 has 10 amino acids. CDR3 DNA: TGCACCAGCAGCCAGCGGGAGCTGTTTTTT. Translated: CTSSQRELFF.

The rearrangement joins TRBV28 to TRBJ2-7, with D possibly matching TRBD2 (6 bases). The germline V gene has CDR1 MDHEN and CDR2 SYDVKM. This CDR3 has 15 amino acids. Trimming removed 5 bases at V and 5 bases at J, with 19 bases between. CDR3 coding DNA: TGTGCCAGCAGTCGCCGTCGGAGGGAGATAAACGAGCAGTACTTC. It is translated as CASSRRRREINEQYF.

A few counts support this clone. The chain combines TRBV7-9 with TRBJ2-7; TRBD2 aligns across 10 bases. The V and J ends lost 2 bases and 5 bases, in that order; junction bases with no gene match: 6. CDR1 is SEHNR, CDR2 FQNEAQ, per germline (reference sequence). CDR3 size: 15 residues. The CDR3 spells CASSLSPSGSHEQYF. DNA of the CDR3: TGTGCCAGCAGCTTATCGCCTAGCGGGAGCCACGAGCAGTACTTC.

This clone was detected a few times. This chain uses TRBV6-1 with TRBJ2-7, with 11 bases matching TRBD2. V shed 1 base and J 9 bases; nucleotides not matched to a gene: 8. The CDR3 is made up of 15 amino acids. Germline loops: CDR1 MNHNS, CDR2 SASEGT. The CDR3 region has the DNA TGTGCCAGCAGTGAAGGACTAGCGGGGACTACGGGGCAGTACTTC. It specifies CASSEGLAGTTGQYF.

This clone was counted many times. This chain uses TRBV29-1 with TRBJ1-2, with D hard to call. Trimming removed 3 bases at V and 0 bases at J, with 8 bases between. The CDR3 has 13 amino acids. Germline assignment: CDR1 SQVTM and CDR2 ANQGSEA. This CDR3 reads CSVEQLTNYGYTF. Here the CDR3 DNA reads TGCAGCGTTGAGCAGCTTACTAACTATGGCTACACCTTC.

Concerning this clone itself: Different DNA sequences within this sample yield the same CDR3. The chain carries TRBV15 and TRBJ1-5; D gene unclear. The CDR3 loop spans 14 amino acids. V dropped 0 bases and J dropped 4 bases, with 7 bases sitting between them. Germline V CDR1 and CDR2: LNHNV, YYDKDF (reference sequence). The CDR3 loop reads CATSRDPENQPQHF. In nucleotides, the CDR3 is TGTGCCACCAGCAGAGATCCCGAGAATCAGCCCCAGCATTTT.

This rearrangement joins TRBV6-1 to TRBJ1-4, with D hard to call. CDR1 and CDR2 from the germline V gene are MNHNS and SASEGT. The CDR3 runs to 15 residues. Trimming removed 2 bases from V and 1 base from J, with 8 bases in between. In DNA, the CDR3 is TGTGCCAGCAGTGAATTTCAGTTAACTAATGAAAAACTGTTTTTT. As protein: CASSEFQLTNEKLFF.

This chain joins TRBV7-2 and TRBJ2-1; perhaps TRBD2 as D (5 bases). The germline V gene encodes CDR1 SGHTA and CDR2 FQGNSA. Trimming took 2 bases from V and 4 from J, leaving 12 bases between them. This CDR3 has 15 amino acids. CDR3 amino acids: CASSLRSSPYNEQFF. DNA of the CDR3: TGTGCCAGCAGCTTAAGGTCTAGCCCGTACAATGAGCAGTTCTTC.

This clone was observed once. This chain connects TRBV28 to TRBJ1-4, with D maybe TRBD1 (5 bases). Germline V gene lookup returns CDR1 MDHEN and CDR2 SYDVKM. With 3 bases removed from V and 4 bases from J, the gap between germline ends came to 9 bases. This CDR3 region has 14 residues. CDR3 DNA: TGTGCCAGCAGTTTGGGGGGGTTTAATGAAAAACTGTTTTTT. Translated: CASSLGGFNEKLFF.

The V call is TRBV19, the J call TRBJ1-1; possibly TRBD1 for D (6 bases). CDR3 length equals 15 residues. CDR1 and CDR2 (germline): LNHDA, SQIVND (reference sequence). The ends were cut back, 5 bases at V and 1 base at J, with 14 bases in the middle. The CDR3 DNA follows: TGTGCCAGTAGTTCCCGGGACAAACCGAACACTGAAGCTTTCTTT. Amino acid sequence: CASSSRDKPNTEAFF.

The CDR3 spells CASSPPSIPGELFF. The CDR3 DNA reads TGTGCCAGCTCACCACCGAGCATCCCCGGGGAGCTGTTTTTT. This sequence joins TRBV18 and TRBJ2-2; D ambiguous. CDR3 length equals 14 residues. V shed 0 bases and J shed 6 bases, with 8 bases lying between them. CDR1 and CDR2 (germline): KGHSH, LQKENI. Full variable domain (missing parts from reference TRBV18 and TRBJ2-2): NAGVMQNPRHLVRRRGQEARLRCSPMKGHSHVYWYRQLPEEGLKFMVYLQKENIIDESGMPKERFSAEFPKEGPSILRIQQVVRGDSAAYFCASSPPSIPGELFFGEGSRLTVL.

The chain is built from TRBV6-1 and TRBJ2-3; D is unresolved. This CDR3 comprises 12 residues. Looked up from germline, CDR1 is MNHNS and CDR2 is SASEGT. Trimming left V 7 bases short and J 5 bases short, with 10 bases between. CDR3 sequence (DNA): TGTGCCAGCATCGAGGTAGGAGATACGCAGTATTTT. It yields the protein CASIEVGDTQYF.

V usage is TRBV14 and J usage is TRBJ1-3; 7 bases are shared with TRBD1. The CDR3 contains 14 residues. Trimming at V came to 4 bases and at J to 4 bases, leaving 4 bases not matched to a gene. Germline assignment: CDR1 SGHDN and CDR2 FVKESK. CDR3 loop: CASSLTTGGNTIYF. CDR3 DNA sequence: TGTGCCAGCAGCCTTACGACAGGGGGAAACACCATATATTTT.

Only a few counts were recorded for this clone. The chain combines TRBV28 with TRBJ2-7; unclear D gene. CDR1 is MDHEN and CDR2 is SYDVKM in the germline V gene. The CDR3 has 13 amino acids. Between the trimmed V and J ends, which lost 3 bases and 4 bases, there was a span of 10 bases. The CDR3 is CASSFSNSYEQYF. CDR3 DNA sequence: TGTGCCAGCAGTTTCTCTAATTCGTACGAGCAGTACTTC.

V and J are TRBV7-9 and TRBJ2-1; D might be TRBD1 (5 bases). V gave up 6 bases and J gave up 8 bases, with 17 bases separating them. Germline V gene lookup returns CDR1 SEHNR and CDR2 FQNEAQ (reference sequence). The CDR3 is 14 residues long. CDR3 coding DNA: TGTGCCAGCAGGTTCTCCTCAGGGATCGATGAGCAGTTCTTC. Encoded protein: CASRFSSGIDEQFF.

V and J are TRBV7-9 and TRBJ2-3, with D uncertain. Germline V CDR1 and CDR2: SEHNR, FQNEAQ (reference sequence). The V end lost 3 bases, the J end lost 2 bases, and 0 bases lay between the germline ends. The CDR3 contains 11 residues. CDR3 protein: CASSFTDTQYF. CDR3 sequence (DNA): TGTGCCAGCAGCTTCACAGATACGCAGTATTTT.

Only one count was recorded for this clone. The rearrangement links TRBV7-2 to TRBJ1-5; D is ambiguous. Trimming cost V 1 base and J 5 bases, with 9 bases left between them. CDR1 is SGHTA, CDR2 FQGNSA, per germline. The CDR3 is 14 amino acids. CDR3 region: CASSLGQAYQPQHF. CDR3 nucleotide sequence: TGTGCCAGCAGCTTAGGGCAGGCCTATCAGCCCCAGCATTTT.

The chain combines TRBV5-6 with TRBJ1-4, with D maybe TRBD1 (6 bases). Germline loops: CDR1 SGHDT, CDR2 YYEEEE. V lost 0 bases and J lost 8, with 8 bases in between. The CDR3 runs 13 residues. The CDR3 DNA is TGTGCCAGCAGCTTGGGACAGGACGAAAAACTGTTTTTT. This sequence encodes CASSLGQDEKLFF.

The CDR3 region has the DNA TGTGCCAGCAGTTTATCCCCAGCAACGAACACTGAAGCTTTCTTT. This encodes CASSLSPATNTEAFF. The chain combines TRBV28 with TRBJ1-1; no firm D call. This CDR3 has 15 residues. Trimming left V 1 base short and J 1 base short, with 10 bases between. Looked up from germline, CDR1 is MDHEN and CDR2 is SYDVKM.

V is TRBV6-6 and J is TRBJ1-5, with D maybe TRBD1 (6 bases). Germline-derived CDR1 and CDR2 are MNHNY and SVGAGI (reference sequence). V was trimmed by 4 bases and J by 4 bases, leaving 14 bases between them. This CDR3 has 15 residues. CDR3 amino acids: CASSSSGVRNQPQHF. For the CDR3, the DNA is TGTGCCAGCAGTTCATCAGGGGTAAGAAATCAGCCCCAGCATTTT.

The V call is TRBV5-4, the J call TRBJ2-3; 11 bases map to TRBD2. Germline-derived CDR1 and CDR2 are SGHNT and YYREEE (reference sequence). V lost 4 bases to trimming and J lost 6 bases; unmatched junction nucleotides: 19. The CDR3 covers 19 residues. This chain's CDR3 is CASSLLPFSGRAGGDTQYF. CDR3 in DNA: TGTGCCAGCAGCCTTCTCCCCTTTAGCGGGAGGGCCGGGGGTGATACGCAGTATTTT.

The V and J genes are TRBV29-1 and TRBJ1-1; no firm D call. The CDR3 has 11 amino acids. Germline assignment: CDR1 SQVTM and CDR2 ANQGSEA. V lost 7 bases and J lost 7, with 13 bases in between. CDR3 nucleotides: TGCAGCGCCGAAAGGTATGATGAAGCTTTCTTT. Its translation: CSAERYDEAFF.

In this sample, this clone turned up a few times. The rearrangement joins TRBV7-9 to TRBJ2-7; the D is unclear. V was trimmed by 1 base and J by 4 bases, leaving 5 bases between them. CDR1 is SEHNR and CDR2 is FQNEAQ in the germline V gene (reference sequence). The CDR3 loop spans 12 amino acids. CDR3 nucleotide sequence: TGTGCCAGCAGCTTAGTAACGTACGAGCAGTACTTC. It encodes CASSLVTYEQYF. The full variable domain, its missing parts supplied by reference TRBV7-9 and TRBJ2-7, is DTGVSQNPRHKITKRGQNVTFRCDPISEHNRLYWYRQTLGQGPEFLTYFQNEAQLEKSRLLSDRFSAERPKGSFSTLEIQRTEQGDSAMYLCASSLVTYEQYFGPGTRLTVT.

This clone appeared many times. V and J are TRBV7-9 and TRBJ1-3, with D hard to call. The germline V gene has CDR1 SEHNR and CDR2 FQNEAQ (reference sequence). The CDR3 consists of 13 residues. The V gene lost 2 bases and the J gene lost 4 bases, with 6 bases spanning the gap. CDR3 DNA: TGTGCCAGCAGCTTATTCTCGGGAAACACCATATATTTT. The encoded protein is CASSLFSGNTIYF.

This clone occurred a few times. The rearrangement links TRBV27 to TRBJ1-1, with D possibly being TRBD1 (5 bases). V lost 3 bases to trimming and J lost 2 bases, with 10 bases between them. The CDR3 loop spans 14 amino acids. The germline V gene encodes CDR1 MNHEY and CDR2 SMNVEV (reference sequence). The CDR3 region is CASSFEGTNTEAFF. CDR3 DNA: TGTGCCAGCAGTTTCGAGGGGACTAACACTGAAGCTTTCTTT.